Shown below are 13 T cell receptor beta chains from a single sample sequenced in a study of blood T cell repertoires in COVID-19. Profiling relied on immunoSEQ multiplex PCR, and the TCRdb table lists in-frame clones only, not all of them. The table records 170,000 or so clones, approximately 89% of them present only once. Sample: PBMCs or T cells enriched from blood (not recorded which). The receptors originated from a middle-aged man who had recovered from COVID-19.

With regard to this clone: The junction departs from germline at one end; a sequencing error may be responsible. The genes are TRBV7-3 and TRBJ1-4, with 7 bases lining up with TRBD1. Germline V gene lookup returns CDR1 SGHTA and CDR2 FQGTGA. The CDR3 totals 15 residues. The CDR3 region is CASSLTGTDDEKLFF. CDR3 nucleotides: TGTGCCAGCAGCCTAACCGGGACAGATGATGAAAAACTGTTTTTT.

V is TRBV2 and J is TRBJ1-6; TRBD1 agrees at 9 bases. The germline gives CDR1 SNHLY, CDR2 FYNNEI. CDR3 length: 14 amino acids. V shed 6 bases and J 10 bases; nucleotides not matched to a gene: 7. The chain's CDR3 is CASSRTGVVSPLHF. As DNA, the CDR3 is TGTGCCAGCAGCCGGACAGGGGTCGTATCACCCCTCCACTTT.

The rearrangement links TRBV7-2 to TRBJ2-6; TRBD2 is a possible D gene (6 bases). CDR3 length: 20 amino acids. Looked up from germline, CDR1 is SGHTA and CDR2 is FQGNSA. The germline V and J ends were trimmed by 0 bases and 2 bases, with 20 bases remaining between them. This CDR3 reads CASSLASGGSTGAGANVLTF. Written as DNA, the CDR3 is TGTGCCAGCAGCTTAGCATCAGGAGGGTCCACTGGCGCTGGGGCCAACGTCCTGACTTTC.

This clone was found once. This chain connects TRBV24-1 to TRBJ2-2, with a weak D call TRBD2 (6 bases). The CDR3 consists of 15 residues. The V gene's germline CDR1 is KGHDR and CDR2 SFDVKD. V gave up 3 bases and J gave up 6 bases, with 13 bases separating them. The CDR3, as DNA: TGTGCCACCAGTGATGACCTGGAGGGGCCCGGGGAGCTGTTTTTT. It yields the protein CATSDDLEGPGELFF.

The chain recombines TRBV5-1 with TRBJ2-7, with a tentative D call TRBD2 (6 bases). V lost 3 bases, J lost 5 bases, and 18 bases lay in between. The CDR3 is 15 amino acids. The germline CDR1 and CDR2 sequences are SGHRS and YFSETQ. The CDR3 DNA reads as TGCGCCAGCAGCTCCACGGCGGGATTTACCCACGAGCAGTACTTC. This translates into CASSSTAGFTHEQYF.

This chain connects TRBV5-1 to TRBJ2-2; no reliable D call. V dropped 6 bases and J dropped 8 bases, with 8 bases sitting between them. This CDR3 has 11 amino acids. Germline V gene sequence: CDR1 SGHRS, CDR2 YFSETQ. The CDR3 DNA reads TGCGCCAGCACTGGAGCGGGGGAGCTGTTTTTT. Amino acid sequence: CASTGAGELFF.

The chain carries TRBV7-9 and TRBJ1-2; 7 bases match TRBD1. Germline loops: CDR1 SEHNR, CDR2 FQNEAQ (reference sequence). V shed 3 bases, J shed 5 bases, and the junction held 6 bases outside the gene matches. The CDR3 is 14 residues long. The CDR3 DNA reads TGTGCCAGCAGCTTTACAGGGGAAGGGTATGGCTACACCTTC. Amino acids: CASSFTGEGYGYTF.

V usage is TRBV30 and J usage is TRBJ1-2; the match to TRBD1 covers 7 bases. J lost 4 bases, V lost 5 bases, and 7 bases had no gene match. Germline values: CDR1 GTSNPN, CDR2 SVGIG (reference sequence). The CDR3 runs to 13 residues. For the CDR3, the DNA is TGTGCCTGGGCTATACAGGGGATCTATGGCTACACCTTC. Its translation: CAWAIQGIYGYTF.

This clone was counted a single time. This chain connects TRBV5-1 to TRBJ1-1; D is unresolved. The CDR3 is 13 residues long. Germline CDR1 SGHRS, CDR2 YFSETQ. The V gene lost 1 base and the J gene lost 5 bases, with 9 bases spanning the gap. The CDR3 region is CASSLQAMTEAFF. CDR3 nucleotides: TGCGCCAGCAGCTTGCAGGCTATGACTGAAGCTTTCTTT.

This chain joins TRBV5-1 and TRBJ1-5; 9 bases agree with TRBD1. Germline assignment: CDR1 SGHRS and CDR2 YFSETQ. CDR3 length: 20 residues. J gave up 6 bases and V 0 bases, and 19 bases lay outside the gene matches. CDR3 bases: TGCGCCAGCAGCTTGGCCTACAGGGGGCGATCCTCAGAATTCTGTCAGCCCCAGCATTTT. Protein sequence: CASSLAYRGRSSEFCQPQHF. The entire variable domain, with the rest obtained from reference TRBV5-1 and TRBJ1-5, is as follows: KAGVTQTPRYLIKTRGQQVTLSCSPISGHRSVSWYQQTPGQGLQFLFEYFSETQRNKGNFPGRFSGRQFSNSRSEMNVSTLELGDSALYLCASSLAYRGRSSEFCQPQHFGDGTRLSIL.

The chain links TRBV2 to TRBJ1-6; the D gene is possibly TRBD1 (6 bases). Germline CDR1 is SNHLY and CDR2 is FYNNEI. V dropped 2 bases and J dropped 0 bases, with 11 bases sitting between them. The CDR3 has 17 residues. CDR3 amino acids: CASSERRGSSYNSPLHF. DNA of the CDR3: TGTGCCAGCAGTGAAAGAAGGGGGAGCTCCTATAATTCACCCCTCCACTTT.

The CDR3 nucleotides read TGCGCCAGCAGCTCGGACTCCCTGGCCTACGAGCAGTACTTC. It translates to CASSSDSLAYEQYF. This chain links TRBV5-1 with TRBJ2-7; a possible D gene is TRBD2 (5 bases). This CDR3 comprises 14 residues. Between the trimmed V and J ends, which lost 3 bases and 2 bases, there was a span of 12 bases. CDR1 is SGHRS and CDR2 is YFSETQ in the germline V gene.

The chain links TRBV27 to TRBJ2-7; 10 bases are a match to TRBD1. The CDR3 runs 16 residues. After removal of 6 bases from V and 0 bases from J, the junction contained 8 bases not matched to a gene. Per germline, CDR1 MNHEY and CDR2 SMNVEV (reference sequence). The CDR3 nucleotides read TGTGCCAGCAGCCCCGGGACAGGGGCTAGCTCCTACGAGCAGTACTTC. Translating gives CASSPGTGASSYEQYF.